This T cell receptor (beta chain) was found in a study of graft-versus-host responses after intestinal transplantation. For the study at large: Anti-thymocyte globulin induction, then tacrolimus and steroids for two to four years, went to all recipients. General observations from the study: Within the allografts of patients who had graft-donor T cell macrochimerism, graft-versus-host to host-versus-graft clonal ratios were high. There was an association between peak levels of circulating GvH clones and early post-transplant HvG declines.

Judged by abundance, this clone is medium-sized. Irradiated stimulators labeled with violet dye, around 200,000 in number, were plated with around 200,000 CFSE-labeled responders. Clones were sequenced by immunoSEQ multiplex PCR, and TCRdb holds only the in-frame ones, with some missing. The table includes fewer than 4,500 clones, around 28% detected once. V lost 2 bases to trimming and J lost 11 bases, with 18 bases between them. The CDR3 consists of 14 residues. Germline-derived CDR1 and CDR2 are MNHNY and SVGAGI (reference sequence). V gene TRBV6-6 combines with J gene TRBJ1-1; unclear D gene. This clonotype originated in a human patient who was an organ donor for intestinal transplantation. The sequenced sample was alloreactive CD4+ T cells from a mixed lymphocyte reaction culture, obtained before transplantation. Subset defined: CFSE-low proliferating T cells sorted from roughly 6-day pre-transplant mixed lymphocyte reaction (GvH or HvG direction). In DNA, the CDR3 is TGTGCCAGCAGTTACGGAGGAGGGAGAGTAAATGCTTTCTTT. Translated: CASSYGGGRVNAFF.